The entry below describes one T cell receptor (beta chain). Its antigen is unknown. No much larger clonotype is one base removed from it; base qualities were not supplied. Libraries were made using the immunoSEQ multiplex PCR assay. For the multiplex PCR, a mixture combining 60 forward primers for TCR Vbeta segments and 13 reverse primers for TCR Jbeta segments was used. The CDR3 region of rearranged TCR beta genes was amplified from genomic DNA by a multiplex PCR assay. The amplified TCR beta libraries were sequenced on the Illumina HiSeq System as 87-base-pair reads. The authors' analysis ran thus. A later analysis counted about 80 million unique TCR beta chains across the 650 to 800 repertoires, and 9 million to 14 million of these chains were shared by at least two donors. A nearest-neighbor algorithm error-corrected the raw reads and collapsed the reads into unique sequences, merging closely related sequences to remove PCR and sequencing errors. CDR3 sequences were aligned to IMGT reference sequences to assign V, D and J gene segments. For a sequence to be retained, at least a six-nucleotide match to both a V gene segment and a J gene segment was required. A rearrangement counted as productive if the CDR3 had no stop codons and remained in frame with V and J, and every other rearrangement counted as non-productive. Following IMGT convention, CDR3 was defined as the stretch from the second conserved V-encoded cysteine to the conserved J-encoded phenylalanine. The earlier analysis of 587 of the donors excluded any sequence lacking an unambiguous match to a single V gene segment. An earlier analysis of some 500 of the donors classified V segments as functional when productive rearrangements were above 56.7% and as segregating when the standard deviation between donors was above 5%. To diagnose cytomegalovirus status from the catalog of TCR beta chain sequences, a statistical classification framework was built. A later analysis assigned V and J genes by comparing TCR nucleotide sequences with IMGT/GENE-DB human TR gene sequences. The TCRdist pipeline was used in a later analysis to assign CDR3 sequences and most-parsimonious VDJ recombination scenarios. In a later analysis, every TCR beta chain was defined by the combination of its CDR3 amino acid sequence and its V-gene family, and reads without a unique V-gene family were dropped. To address suspected cross-contamination and a sequencing artifact, a later analysis removed roughly 580 highly shared, low-generation-probability nucleotide sequences. In a later analysis, a clonal expansion index was calculated for each public chain from normalized within-repertoire ranks of inferred template counts. A later analysis computed generation probabilities with a VDJ recombination model fitted to out-of-frame rearrangements, and checked the results against IGoR. Hypergeometric tests were used in a later analysis to score TCR-TCR, TCR-HLA and TCR-CMV co-occurrence, with a repertoire-size bias correction applied to the TCR pairs. In a later analysis, false discovery rates were estimated by permuting HLA or CMV assignments 20 times. In a later analysis, co-occurring TCRs were grouped using DBSCAN, with TCRdist sequence similarity added in when clustering inside HLA-allele-positive subsets. Repertoires with fewer than 30,000 or more than 120,000 public chains, plus five repertoires with anomalous nucleotide sharing, were excluded from co-occurrence clustering. TCRdb provides this immuneACCESS table in a form limited to in-frame rearrangements. Some clones are lacking; in checked studies, under half of them reflect an unresolved V gene, and why the rest are absent is not known. V and J calls and clone size follow that table, whereas D and trimming were derived from the DNA. Within this sample are approximately 190,000 clones, with around 87% of them counted one time only. The top ten hold about 1.2% of the sample.

The sample is drawn from a study of cytomegalovirus exposure and HLA in healthy donors (TCRdb year 2017). For context, the study as a whole: An earlier analysis of several hundred of the donors reported over 250 Gb of sequence data and 95 million to 140 million unique TCR beta sequences obtained from about 179 million T cells. High-throughput TCR immunosequencing, statistical association of individual TCRs with disease status, and machine learning were combined to predict cytomegalovirus infection status. An earlier analysis of 500 to 650 of the donors applied high-throughput TCR beta sequencing to assess whether each TCR beta V gene segment acted as functional or pseudogenic. A later genetic analysis used genome-wide SNP genotypes for about 60% of the roughly 670 donors, treating that subset as a discovery cohort. Besides the first cohort of approximately 710 subjects, a separate validation cohort made up of 120 different subjects was used. A few DR-DQ haplotypes were handled as single units for association and clustering because linkage in the cohort was strong. On average, 235,054 unique TCR beta nucleotide sequences were sequenced per donor among 300 to 500 genotyped donors of the cohort, with roughly 18% of those sequences being non-productive. Alongside the repertoire data, information on donor age, sex, ethnicity and CMV serostatus was compiled. The study aimed to test whether cataloging public T cell receptors could reveal signatures of past pathogen exposure. An early release that covered roughly 600 HLA-typed donors contained about 300 gigabases of sequencing data and tens of millions of unique TCR sequences. Of the roughly 400 genotyped donors, 65% to 90% were placed in the genetic ancestry cluster associated with self-reported Caucasian donors. Both class I and class II loci were covered by HLA typing, at four-digit resolution. A later analysis re-examined previously published TCR beta repertoires from just over 650 donors and added high-resolution HLA genotyping to investigate patterns of TCR occurrence. Using immunosequencing, the study profiled T cell repertoires from about 620 subjects and related those repertoires to cytomegalovirus serostatus. Rather than using new phenotypic data, the later analysis identified candidate immune exposures from TCR beta sequences and from how often those sequences occurred across donors. All discovery cohort repertoires had been generated using a single sequencing platform. The number of typed donors differed by locus: about 620-640 for A, B, C, DRB1 and DQB1; 500 to 550 for DQA1; approximately 610 for DPA1; and about 450 for DPB1. Study-wide conclusions, independent of this receptor: Some IMGT-functional V segments, including TRBV6-2 and TRBV6-3, could not be distinguished by the 87-base-pair reads and were therefore excluded. According to a later analysis, TCR association rates differed among HLA loci, with DRB1 alleles showing the most associated TCRs and HLA-C alleles showing the fewest. Linkage disequilibrium might explain the correlated functional status among segregating V segments, but an unknown experimental factor could not be excluded. In a later genetic analysis, a missense DCLRE1C variant was associated with V-gene and J-gene trimming of TCR beta chains, and the association was replicated in an independent cohort. A later analysis found that most CMV-associated TCR beta chains appeared HLA-restricted, with HLA associations seemingly driven largely by CMV exposure. According to a later genetic analysis, donors in an Asian-associated ancestry cluster had fewer N-insertions in productive TCRs than the approximately 700-donor mean. The sequencing pipeline was judged likely to have produced a cluster of highly shared sequence variants as a technical artifact. The presence/absence analyses assumed that sequencing depth was roughly uniform across donors, and that assumption may not be true. It was suggested by the authors that the approach could potentially be generalized to other disease states and immunological phenotypes. The classifier was reported to diagnose cytomegalovirus status with high specificity and sensitivity in both the original and validation cohorts. A further reported finding was that TCR beta sequences accurately predicted the HLA-A and HLA-B alleles for most subjects in the first cohort. In the study, some 180 TCR beta chains were listed as associated with cytomegalovirus. Because counts were too low, seventeen rarely observed V segments, including chromosome 9 orphons, were left out of the earlier analysis of approximately 580 of the donors. In vitro tests confirmed that a few of the cytomegalovirus-associated TCR beta chains recognize cytomegalovirus antigens. For the cohort, immune exposure information was limited to CMV serostatus. Broadly in line with IMGT annotations, most TCR beta V segments showed up in productive rearrangements about 90% or about 30% of the time in an earlier analysis of about 500 of the donors. According to a later analysis, parvovirus B19, influenza, CMV and Epstein-Barr virus appeared linked to several top co-occurrence clusters. Strong co-occurrence of HLA alleles, especially DR and DQ, made assigning TCR associations to individual alleles difficult. HLA typing was unavailable for some donors at each locus, so association tests used only the typed subset. Compared with equally common non-associated chains, HLA-associated TCR beta chains in a later analysis were more clonally expanded and had lower generation probabilities. A later analysis associated 15,000 to 20,000 TCR beta sequences with specific HLA alleles at a false discovery rate of 0.05. Most TCR sequences were observed very rarely across donors, whereas some public TCRs were present in many individuals. The cohort was sequenced for TCR beta chains only, and without alpha or paired-chain data the features that could be detected were limited.

In total, 500 to 700 healthy bone marrow donors made up the cohort. At the time of sampling, all cohort members were nominally healthy, though unrecorded immune exposures were likely present. The donor was CMV seronegative and was included in the group of a few hundred seronegative cohort members. A peripheral blood sample was collected from each donor, and TCR beta sequencing was performed on peripheral blood mononuclear cells. The Qiagen DNeasy Blood Extraction Kit was used to extract genomic DNA from the blood cell samples. In the germline V gene, CDR1 corresponds to SGHDT and CDR2 to YYEEEE. From cysteine to phenylalanine, the CDR3 is 15 amino acids long. Left in the record is the CDR3 DNA by itself, 45 bases read in frame from the first base. Trimming takes 4 bases from V and 5 bases from J, and the germline ends sit 16 bases apart.

The sequence links TRBV5-6 to TRBJ2-1, with TRBD1 perhaps the D gene, on 5 matching bases. This clonotype was obtained from a man younger than 45 in good health and CMV-seronegative. The sample consisted of PBMCs. In nucleotide form, the sequence is TGTGCCAGCAGCCTCCAGGGTAAAGGACACAATGAGCAGTTCTTC. Translated, it gives CASSLQGKGHNEQFF. The full variable domain, with segments outside the CDR3 supplied by the reference TRBV5-6 and TRBJ2-1 proteins, appears as DAGVTQSPTHLIKTRGQQVTLRCSPKSGHDTVSWYQQALGQGPQFIFQYYEEEERQRGNFPDRFSGHQFPNYSSELNVNALLLGDSALYLCASSLQGKGHNEQFFGPGTRLTVL.